The T cell receptor (beta chain) described here comes from a study of T cell responses to AZD1222 COVID-19 vaccine. The overall study: Pooling was applied to second doses at about 4 or about 12 weeks.

With 4 bases removed from V and 2 bases from J, the gap between germline ends came to 11 bases. The CDR3 runs to 14 residues. The germline CDR1 and CDR2 sequences are ENHRY and SYGVKD. Profiling relied on immunoSEQ multiplex PCR, and the TCRdb table lists in-frame clones only, not all of them. The sample contains approximately 80,000 clones, over 75% of which appear only once. The rearrangement links TRBV10-3 to TRBJ1-2, with D possibly matching TRBD1 (5 bases). This clonotype was sampled from an adult in good health. The input for sequencing was peripheral blood, taken on day 0 of AZD1222 vaccination. CDR3 loop: CAISGPTVNYGYTF. CDR3 bases: TGTGCCATCAGTGGACCGACAGTGAACTATGGCTACACCTTC.